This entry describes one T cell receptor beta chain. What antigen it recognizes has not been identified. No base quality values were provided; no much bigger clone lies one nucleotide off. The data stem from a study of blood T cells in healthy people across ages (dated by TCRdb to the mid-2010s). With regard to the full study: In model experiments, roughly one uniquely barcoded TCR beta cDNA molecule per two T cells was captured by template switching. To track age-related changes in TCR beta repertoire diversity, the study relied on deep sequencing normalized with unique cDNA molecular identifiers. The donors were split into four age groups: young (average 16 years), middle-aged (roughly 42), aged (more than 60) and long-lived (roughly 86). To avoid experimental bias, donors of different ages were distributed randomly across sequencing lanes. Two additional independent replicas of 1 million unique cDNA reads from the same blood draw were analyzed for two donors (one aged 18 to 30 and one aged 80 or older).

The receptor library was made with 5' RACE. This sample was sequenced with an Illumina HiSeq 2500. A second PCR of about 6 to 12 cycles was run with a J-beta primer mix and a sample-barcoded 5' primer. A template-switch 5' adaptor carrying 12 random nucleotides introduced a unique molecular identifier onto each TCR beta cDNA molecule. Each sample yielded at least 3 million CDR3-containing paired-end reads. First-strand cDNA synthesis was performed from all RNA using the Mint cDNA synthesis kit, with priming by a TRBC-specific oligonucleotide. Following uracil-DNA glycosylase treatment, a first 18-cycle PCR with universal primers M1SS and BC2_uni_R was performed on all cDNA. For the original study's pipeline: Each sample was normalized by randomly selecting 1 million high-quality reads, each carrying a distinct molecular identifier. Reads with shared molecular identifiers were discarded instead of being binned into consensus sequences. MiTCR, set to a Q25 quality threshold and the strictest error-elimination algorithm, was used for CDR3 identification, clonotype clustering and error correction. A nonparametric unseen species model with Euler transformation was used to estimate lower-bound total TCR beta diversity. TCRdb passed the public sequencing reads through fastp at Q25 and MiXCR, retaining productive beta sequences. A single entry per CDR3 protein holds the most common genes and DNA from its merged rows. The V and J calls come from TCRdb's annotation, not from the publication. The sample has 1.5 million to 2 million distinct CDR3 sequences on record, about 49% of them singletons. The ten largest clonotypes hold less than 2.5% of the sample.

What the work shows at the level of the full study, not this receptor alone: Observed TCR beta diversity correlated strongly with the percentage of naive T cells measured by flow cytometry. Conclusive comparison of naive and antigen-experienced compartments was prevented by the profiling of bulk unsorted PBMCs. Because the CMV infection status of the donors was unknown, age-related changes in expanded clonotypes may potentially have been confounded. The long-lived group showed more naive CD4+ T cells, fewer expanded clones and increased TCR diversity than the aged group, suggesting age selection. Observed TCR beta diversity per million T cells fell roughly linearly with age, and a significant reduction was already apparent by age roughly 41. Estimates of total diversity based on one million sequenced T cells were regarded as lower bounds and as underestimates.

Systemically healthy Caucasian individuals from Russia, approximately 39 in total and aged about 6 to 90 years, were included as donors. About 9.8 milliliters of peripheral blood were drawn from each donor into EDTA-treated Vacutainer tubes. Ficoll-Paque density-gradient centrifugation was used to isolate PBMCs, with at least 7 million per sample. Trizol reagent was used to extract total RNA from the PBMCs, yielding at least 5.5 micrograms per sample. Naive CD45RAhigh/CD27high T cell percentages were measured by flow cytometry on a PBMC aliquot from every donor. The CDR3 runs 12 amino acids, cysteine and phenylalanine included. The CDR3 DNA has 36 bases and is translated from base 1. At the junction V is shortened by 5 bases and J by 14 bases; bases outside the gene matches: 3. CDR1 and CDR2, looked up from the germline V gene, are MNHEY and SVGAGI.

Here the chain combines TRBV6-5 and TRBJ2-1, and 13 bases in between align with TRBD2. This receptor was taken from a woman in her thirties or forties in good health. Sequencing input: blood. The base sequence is TGTGCCAGCAGTCGGACTAGCGGGGGAGAGTTCTTC. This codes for CASSRTSGGEFF.